This T cell receptor beta chain was obtained from a study of T cells in localized non-small cell lung cancer. The germline V and J ends were trimmed by 8 bases and 1 base, with 8 bases remaining between them. CDR1 is SGDLS and CDR2 is YYNGEE in the germline V gene. The CDR3 covers 12 residues. The assay was immunoSEQ multiplex PCR, and TCRdb's table has in-frame clones only and misses some. The sample lists around 140,000 clones, about 89% occurring once. The specimen was peripheral blood, collected before any cancer treatment. This chain joins TRBV9 and TRBJ2-3; D remains ambiguous. The source is a female donor of 60 years or more with stage I lung adenocarcinoma. The CDR3 sequence is CARKWGTDTQYF. CDR3 DNA: TGTGCCAGAAAGTGGGGCACAGATACGCAGTATTTT.